This entry lists 22 T cell receptor beta chains sequenced from one sample in a study of T cells in localized non-small cell lung cancer (dated by TCRdb to 2018 to 2021). The method behind the library was the immunoSEQ multiplex PCR assay. TCRdb retrieved this table from immuneACCESS and kept in-frame rearrangements only. Not all clones are present; in checked studies, unresolved V genes account for under half, and no reason is known for the remainder. The sample records tens of thousands of clones, 65% to 85% of which are singletons. In total, the top ten clones hold 1% to 1.5% of the sample. Sample: peripheral blood, taken before any cancer treatment. The receptors here all came from a female donor of 60 years or more with stage I lung adenocarcinoma.

This sequence joins TRBV4-1 and TRBJ2-5, with 7 nucleotides matching TRBD1. The V segment lost 3 bases and the J segment 2 bases; nucleotides outside the gene matches: 12. CDR3 length: 17 residues. Germline CDR1 and CDR2: MGHRA and YSYEKL. This chain's CDR3 is CASSQKTKAGGQETQYF. For the CDR3, the DNA is TGCGCCAGCAGCCAGAAGACTAAGGCAGGGGGTCAAGAGACCCAGTACTTC.

The chain couples TRBV5-1 to TRBJ2-3, with 8 bases identical to TRBD2. Trimming removed 4 bases from V and 4 bases from J; junction bases left unmatched: 8. The CDR3 runs to 15 residues. The germline V gene has CDR1 SGHRS and CDR2 YFSETQ. The CDR3 DNA follows: TGCGCCAGCAGCCCCCTACCGGGGGGGCCAGATACGCAGTATTTT. This sequence encodes CASSPLPGGPDTQYF.

V and J are TRBV10-3 and TRBJ1-1; perhaps TRBD1 as D (6 bases). Trimming took 11 bases from V and 1 from J, leaving 14 bases between them. Germline V gene lookup returns CDR1 ENHRY and CDR2 SYGVKD. The CDR3 extends over 13 amino acids. The CDR3 sequence is CAGAGQRNTEAFF. In DNA, the CDR3 is TGTGCCGGCGCCGGACAGAGGAACACTGAAGCTTTCTTT.

The chain carries TRBV19 and TRBJ2-5; no reliable D call. The CDR3 extends over 13 amino acids. The germline V and J ends were trimmed by 0 bases and 5 bases, with 7 bases remaining between them. In germline, CDR1 is LNHDA, CDR2 SQIVND (reference sequence). The CDR3 is CASSIDPDETQYF. Here the CDR3 DNA reads TGTGCCAGTAGTATAGATCCCGACGAGACCCAGTACTTC.

CDR3 nucleotides: TGTGCCAGCAGCCAAGATTCGGGGGATGGGGAGCTGTTTTTT. Translation: CASSQDSGDGELFF. The gene calls are TRBV4-2 and TRBJ2-2; D is perhaps TRBD2 (6 bases). V lost 0 bases and J 8 bases, leaving 10 bases between the germline ends. Per germline, CDR1 LGHNA and CDR2 YNFKEQ. This CDR3 contains 14 residues.

This rearrangement joins TRBV5-1 to TRBJ2-5, with D perhaps TRBD2 (5 bases). The CDR3 has 14 amino acids. V was pared by 4 bases and J by 5 bases, with 15 bases between. Germline assignment: CDR1 SGHRS and CDR2 YFSETQ. CDR3 protein: CASSPREGYETQYF. CDR3 DNA: TGCGCCAGCAGCCCACGCGAGGGCTACGAGACCCAGTACTTC.

This clone was seen more than once but under ten times. This chain uses TRBV9 with TRBJ2-3; 10 nucleotides agree with TRBD2. This CDR3 contains 15 residues. Looked up from germline, CDR1 is SGDLS and CDR2 is YYNGEE. After removal of 4 bases from V and 3 bases from J, the junction contained 5 bases not matched to a gene. CDR3 bases: TGTGCCAGCAGCCCACGGACTAGCGGAACAGATACGCAGTATTTT. It codes for CASSPRTSGTDTQYF.

V gene TRBV5-6 combines with J gene TRBJ1-2; tentative D call: TRBD1 (5 bases). The germline V gene encodes CDR1 SGHDT and CDR2 YYEEEE. V was shortened by 3 bases and J by 4 bases, with 13 bases between the two germline ends. The CDR3 is 14 amino acids. The CDR3 DNA reads TGTGCCAGCAGCTCCTCGGCCCAGGGCTATGGCTACACCTTC. Amino acid sequence: CASSSSAQGYGYTF.

This chain joins TRBV5-1 and TRBJ2-2; 7 bases fit TRBD2. CDR1 is SGHRS and CDR2 is YFSETQ in the germline V gene. This CDR3 is built from 16 residues. Losses at the gene ends were 4 bases for V and 5 bases for J; bases not matched to a gene: 11. DNA of the CDR3: TGCGCCAGCAGCCAGAAGGTGGCTAGCGGTACCGGGGAGCTGTTTTTT. This gives the protein CASSQKVASGTGELFF.

V usage is TRBV15 and J usage is TRBJ2-1; D gene ambiguous. The germline V gene has CDR1 LNHNV and CDR2 YYDKDF (reference sequence). Trimming took off 3 bases at V and 4 bases at J, with 4 bases between the two ends. This CDR3 comprises 12 residues. CDR3 loop: CATSRGYNEQFF. Here the CDR3 DNA reads TGTGCCACCAGCAGGGGTTACAATGAGCAGTTCTTC.

The rearrangement joins TRBV6-1 to TRBJ1-2; D perhaps matches TRBD1 (5 bases). From germline, CDR1 is MNHNS and CDR2 SASEGT. Trimming pared 6 bases from V and 5 bases from J, leaving 16 bases between. This CDR3 is built from 14 residues. CDR3 DNA: TGTGCCAGCAGCCCCTCCGGGACGGAATATGGCTACACCTTC. Its protein is CASSPSGTEYGYTF.

This clone occurred once. The rearrangement joins TRBV12-5 to TRBJ1-4, with D maybe TRBD1 (5 bases). V lost 1 base, J lost 4 bases, and 10 bases lay in between. CDR1 is LGHNT, CDR2 FRNRAP, per germline. This CDR3 contains 15 residues. The CDR3 coding sequence is TGTGCTAGTGGTTTGGCCCGGGGCGGTAATGAAAAACTGTTTTTT. This gives the protein CASGLARGGNEKLFF. Filled out from reference TRBV12-5 and TRBJ1-4, the complete variable domain reads DARVTQTPRHKVTEMGQEVTMRCQPILGHNTVFWYRQTMMQGLELLAYFRNRAPLDDSGMPKDRFSAEMPDATLATLKIQPSEPRDSAVYFCASGLARGGNEKLFFGSGTQLSVL.

The rearrangement uses TRBV4-1 and TRBJ2-1, with 9 bases lining up with TRBD2. Germline values: CDR1 MGHRA, CDR2 YSYEKL. The V segment lost 0 bases and the J segment 10 bases; nucleotides outside the gene matches: 13. The length of the CDR3 is 17 residues. The CDR3, as DNA: TGCGCCAGCAGCCAAGAATGGGCCATGGCCAGCGGGGGGGAGCAGTTCTTC. Translated: CASSQEWAMASGGEQFF.

The CDR3 nucleotides are TGTGCCAGCAGCAAAGTCCAGGACCCATACCTTTTCAATGAGCAGTTCTTC. The encoded protein is CASSKVQDPYLFNEQFF. This chain joins TRBV21-1 and TRBJ2-1. TRBV21-1 is a pseudogene locus. This CDR3 region has 17 residues.

The chain uses TRBV6-1 and TRBJ2-7, with a possible D match to TRBD1 (5 bases). V lost 1 base, J lost 4 bases, and 11 bases lay in between. There are 14 residues in the CDR3. Per germline, CDR1 MNHNS and CDR2 SASEGT. CDR3 DNA: TGTGCCAGCAGTGAAGAGGGGCCCAGATACGAGCAGTACTTC. Protein: CASSEEGPRYEQYF.

The chain couples TRBV19 to TRBJ1-4; D not certain. Germline CDR1 reads LNHDA; CDR2 reads SQIVND (reference sequence). Trimming shortened V by 3 bases and J by 4 bases, and 0 bases separated the two germline ends. CDR3 size: 11 residues. Here the CDR3 DNA reads TGTGCCAGTAGTATTAATGAAAAACTGTTTTTT. Its translation: CASSINEKLFF.

This chain links TRBV12-2 with TRBJ2-7; TRBD1, as called in the table, went unchecked against the DNA. TRBV12-2 is shown as a pseudogene. This CDR3 has 16 amino acids. CDR3 sequence reads: CASRFRTGRRRGEQYF. In DNA form, the CDR3 reads TGTGCAAGTCGCTTCCGGACAGGGAGAAGGAGAGGCGAGCAGTACTTC.

The rearrangement links TRBV5-1 to TRBJ2-3, with 9 nucleotides matching TRBD2. This CDR3 comprises 16 residues. Trimming at V came to 4 bases and at J to 2 bases, leaving 8 bases not matched to a gene. Germline values: CDR1 SGHRS, CDR2 YFSETQ. The CDR3 loop is CASSPGTSRFTDTQYF. In DNA form, the CDR3 reads TGCGCCAGCAGCCCCGGGACTAGCCGTTTCACAGATACGCAGTATTTT.

A word on this clone: A read error may produce the germline difference seen at one junction end. The gene calls are TRBV2 and TRBJ1-1; no definite D call. Per the germline V gene, CDR1 is SNHLY and CDR2 is FYNNEI. The CDR3 is made up of 11 amino acids. CDR3 nucleotides: TGTGCCAGCAGGGAAGTGGTTGAAGCTTTCTTT. It yields the protein CASREVVEAFF.

There are a few counts of this clone. Different DNA sequences within this sample yield the same CDR3. The chain recombines TRBV7-2 with TRBJ2-7; possibly TRBD1 for D (5 bases). The CDR3 is 14 amino acids. Trimming removed 6 bases at V and 4 bases at J, with 16 bases between. Germline values: CDR1 SGHTA, CDR2 FQGNSA. CDR3 amino acids: CASSRMSRDYEQYF. The CDR3 DNA reads TGTGCCAGCAGTCGAATGAGCAGGGATTACGAGCAGTACTTC.

This chain joins TRBV6-5 and TRBJ1-1; no reliable D call. There are 13 residues in the CDR3. With 6 bases removed from V and 4 bases from J, the gap between germline ends came to 12 bases. Germline V lookup: CDR1 MNHEY, CDR2 SVGAGI. The CDR3 here is CASSRGESTEAFF. CDR3 bases: TGTGCCAGCAGCCGCGGGGAGAGCACTGAAGCTTTCTTT.

The V and J genes are TRBV7-3 and TRBJ1-3; possible D gene TRBD1, 6 bases. The CDR3 contains 18 residues. CDR1 is SGHTA, CDR2 FQGTGA, per germline. Trimming removed 5 bases from V and 0 bases from J, with 20 bases in between. In DNA, the CDR3 is TGTGCCAGCAGCCCCTCGGGTGGGGGGCCAAGCTCTGGAAACACCATATATTTT. This sequence encodes CASSPSGGGPSSGNTIYF.